This record covers a single T cell receptor beta chain. The data belong to a study of blood T cells in healthy people across ages. For the second PCR, which ran for roughly 7 to 11 cycles, a sample-barcoded 5' primer and a J-beta primer mix were used. TCRdb reprocessed the 5' RACE reads with MiXCR, giving one entry per CDR3 protein. This table has around 800,000 distinct CDR3 sequences, 40% to 50% appearing once. The donors, aged 6 to 90, were healthy Caucasians from Russia. Every donor contributed ten milliliters of peripheral blood by blood draw. The CDR3 totals 15 residues. Trimming took off 7 bases at V and 0 bases at J, with 15 bases between the two ends. CDR1 MNHEY and CDR2 SMNVEV come from the germline V gene (reference sequence).

Sequencing was done on a sample of blood. The gene calls are TRBV27 and TRBJ1-2; TRBD1 is a possible D gene (5 bases). This sequence originates from a man aged 55 to 69 in good health. Here the CDR3 DNA reads TGTGCCAGCACCGTACGGGACGGAGCTAACTATGGCTACACCTTC. It yields the protein CASTVRDGANYGYTF.